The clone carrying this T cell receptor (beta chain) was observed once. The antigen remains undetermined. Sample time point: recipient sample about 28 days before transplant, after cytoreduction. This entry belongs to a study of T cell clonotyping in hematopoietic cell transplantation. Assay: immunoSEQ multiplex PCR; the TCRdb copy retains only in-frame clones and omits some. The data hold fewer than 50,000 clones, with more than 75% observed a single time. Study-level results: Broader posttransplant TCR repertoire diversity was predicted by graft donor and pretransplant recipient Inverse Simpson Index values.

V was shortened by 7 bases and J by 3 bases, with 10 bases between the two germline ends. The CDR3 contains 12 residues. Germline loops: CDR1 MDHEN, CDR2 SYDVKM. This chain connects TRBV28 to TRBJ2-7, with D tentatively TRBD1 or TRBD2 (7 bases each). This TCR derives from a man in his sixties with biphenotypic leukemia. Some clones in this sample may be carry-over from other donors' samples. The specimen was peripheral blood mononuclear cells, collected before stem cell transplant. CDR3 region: CASTGGDYEQYF. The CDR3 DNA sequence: TGTGCCAGCACAGGGGGGGACTACGAGCAGTACTTC.